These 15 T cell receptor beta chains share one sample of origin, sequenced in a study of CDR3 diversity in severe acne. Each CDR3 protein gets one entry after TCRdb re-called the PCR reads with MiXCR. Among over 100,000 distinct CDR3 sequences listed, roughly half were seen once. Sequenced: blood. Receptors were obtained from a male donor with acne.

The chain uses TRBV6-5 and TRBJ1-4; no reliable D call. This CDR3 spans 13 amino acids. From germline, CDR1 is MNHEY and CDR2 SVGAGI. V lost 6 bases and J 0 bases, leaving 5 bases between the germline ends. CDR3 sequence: CASSHPTNEKLFF. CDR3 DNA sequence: TGTGCCAGCAGCCATCCAACTAATGAAAAACTGTTTTTT.

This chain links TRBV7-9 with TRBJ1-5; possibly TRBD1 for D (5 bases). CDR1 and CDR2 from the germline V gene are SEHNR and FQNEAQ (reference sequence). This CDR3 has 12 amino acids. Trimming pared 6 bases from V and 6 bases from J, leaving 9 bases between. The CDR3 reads CASSRGTQPQHF. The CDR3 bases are TGTGCCAGCAGTCGGGGGACTCAGCCCCAGCATTTT.

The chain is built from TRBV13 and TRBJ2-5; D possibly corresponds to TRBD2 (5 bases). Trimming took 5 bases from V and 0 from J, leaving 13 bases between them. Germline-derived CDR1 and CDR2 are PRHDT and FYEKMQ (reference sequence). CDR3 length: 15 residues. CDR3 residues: CASSAHIGNQETQYF. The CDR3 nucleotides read TGTGCCAGCAGCGCCCACATCGGGAACCAAGAGACCCAGTACTTC.

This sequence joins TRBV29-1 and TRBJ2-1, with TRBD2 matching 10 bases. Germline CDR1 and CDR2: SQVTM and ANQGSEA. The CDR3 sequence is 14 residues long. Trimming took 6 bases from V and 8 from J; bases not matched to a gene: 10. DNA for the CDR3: TGCAGCGTGGCTTATAGCGGGAGGTTATATGAGCAGTTCTTC. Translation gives CSVAYSGRLYEQFF.

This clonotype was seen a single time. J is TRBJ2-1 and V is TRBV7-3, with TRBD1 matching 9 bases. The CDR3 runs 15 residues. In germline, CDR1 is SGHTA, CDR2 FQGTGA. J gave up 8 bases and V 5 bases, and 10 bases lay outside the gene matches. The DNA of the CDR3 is TGTGCCAGCAGCGCTGCCGGACAGGGGTTCGATGAGCAGTTCTTC. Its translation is CASSAAGQGFDEQFF.

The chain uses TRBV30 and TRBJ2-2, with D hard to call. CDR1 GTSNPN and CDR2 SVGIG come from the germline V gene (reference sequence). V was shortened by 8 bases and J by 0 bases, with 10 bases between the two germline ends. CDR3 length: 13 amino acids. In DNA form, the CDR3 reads TGTGCCAGCAGCCCGACGAACACCGGGGAGCTGTTTTTT. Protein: CASSPTNTGELFF.

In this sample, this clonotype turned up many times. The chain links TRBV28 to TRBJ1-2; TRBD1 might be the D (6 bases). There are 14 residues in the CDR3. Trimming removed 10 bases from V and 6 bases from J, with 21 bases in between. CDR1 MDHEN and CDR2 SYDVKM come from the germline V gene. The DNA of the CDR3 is TGTGCCACGCTGGGGGCCCCCAGGTGGAATGGCTACACCTTC. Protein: CATLGAPRWNGYTF.

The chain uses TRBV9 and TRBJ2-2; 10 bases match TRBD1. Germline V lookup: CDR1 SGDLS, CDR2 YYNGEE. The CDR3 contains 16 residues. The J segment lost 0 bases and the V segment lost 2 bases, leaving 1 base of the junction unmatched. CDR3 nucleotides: TGTGCCAGCAGCGTTGGACAGGGGGCGAACACCGGGGAGCTGTTTTTT. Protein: CASSVGQGANTGELFF. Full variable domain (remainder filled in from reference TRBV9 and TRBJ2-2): DSGVTQTPKHLITATGQRVTLRCSPRSGDLSVYWYQQSLDQGLQFLIQYYNGEERAKGNILERFSAQQFPDLHSELNLSSLELGDSALYFCASSVGQGANTGELFFGEGSRLTVL.

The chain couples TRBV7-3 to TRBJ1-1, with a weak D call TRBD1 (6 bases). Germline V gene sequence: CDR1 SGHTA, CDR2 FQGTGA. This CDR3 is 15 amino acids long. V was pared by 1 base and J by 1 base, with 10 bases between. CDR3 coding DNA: TGTGCCAGCAGCTTAAATGGGGACACGAACACTGAAGCTTTCTTT. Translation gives CASSLNGDTNTEAFF. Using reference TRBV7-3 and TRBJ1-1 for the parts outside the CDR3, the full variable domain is GAGVSQTPSNKVTEKGKYVELRCDPISGHTALYWYRQSLGQGPEFLIYFQGTGAADDSGLPNDRFFAVRPEGSVSTLKIQRTERGDSAVYLCASSLNGDTNTEAFFGQGTRLTVV.

This CDR3 reads CAISESARGSPEETQYF. The CDR3 bases are TGTGCCATCAGTGAGTCGGCTCGGGGGAGTCCTGAAGAGACCCAGTACTTC. The genes are TRBV10-3 and TRBJ2-5; D is perhaps TRBD2 (6 bases). CDR1 is ENHRY, CDR2 SYGVKD, per germline. Deletions cut 0 bases from V and 3 bases from J, with 17 bases between. CDR3 length: 17 amino acids.

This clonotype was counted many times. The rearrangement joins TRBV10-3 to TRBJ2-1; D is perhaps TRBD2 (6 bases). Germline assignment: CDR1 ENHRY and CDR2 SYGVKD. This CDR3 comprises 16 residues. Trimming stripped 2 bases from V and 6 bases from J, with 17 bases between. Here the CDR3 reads CAISEPSGLTVNEQFF. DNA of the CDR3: TGTGCCATCAGTGAGCCCTCGGGACTCACAGTCAATGAGCAGTTCTTC.

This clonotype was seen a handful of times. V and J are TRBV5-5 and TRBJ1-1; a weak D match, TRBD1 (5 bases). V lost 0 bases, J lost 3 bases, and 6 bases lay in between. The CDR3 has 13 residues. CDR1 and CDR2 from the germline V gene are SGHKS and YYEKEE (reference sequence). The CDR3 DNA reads TGTGCCAGCAGCTTGGGGGGGGACACTGAAGCTTTCTTT. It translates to CASSLGGDTEAFF.

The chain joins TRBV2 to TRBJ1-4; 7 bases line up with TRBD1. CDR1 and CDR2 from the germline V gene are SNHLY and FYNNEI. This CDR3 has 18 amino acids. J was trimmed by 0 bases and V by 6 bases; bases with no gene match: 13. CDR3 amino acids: CASSLRTGALATNEKLFF. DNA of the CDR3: TGTGCCAGCAGCTTACGGACAGGAGCGCTTGCAACTAATGAAAAACTGTTTTTT.

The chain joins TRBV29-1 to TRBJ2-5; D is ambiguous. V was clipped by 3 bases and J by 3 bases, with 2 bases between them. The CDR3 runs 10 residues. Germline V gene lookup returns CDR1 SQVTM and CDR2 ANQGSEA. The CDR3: CSVDEETQYF. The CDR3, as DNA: TGCAGCGTTGACGAAGAGACCCAGTACTTC.

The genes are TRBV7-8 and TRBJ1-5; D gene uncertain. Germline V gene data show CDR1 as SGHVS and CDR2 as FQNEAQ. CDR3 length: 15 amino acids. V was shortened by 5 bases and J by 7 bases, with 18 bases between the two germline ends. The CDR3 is CASSISWPNRQPQHF. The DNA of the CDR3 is TGTGCCAGCAGCATTTCCTGGCCGAATCGGCAGCCCCAGCATTTT.